The 31 T cell receptor beta chains listed next were all sequenced from one sample in a study of T cell responses to AZD1222 COVID-19 vaccine. TCRdb's table, derived via immunoSEQ multiplex PCR, lists solely in-frame clones and lacks some. The sample carries more than 75,000 clones, about 90% recorded once. The specimen comprised peripheral blood, sampled on day 0 of AZD1222 vaccination. Receptors originate from an adult in good health.

V gene TRBV10-1 combines with J gene TRBJ2-1; D remains unclear. Trimming left V 8 bases short and J 3 bases short, with 5 bases between. The germline V gene has CDR1 WNHNN and CDR2 SYGVQD (reference sequence). The CDR3 length is 11 residues. The CDR3 region is CASGDYNEQFF. CDR3 bases: TGCGCCAGCGGGGACTACAATGAGCAGTTCTTC.

The V and J genes are TRBV6-4 and TRBJ2-3, with 7 bases matching TRBD1. Germline CDR1 and CDR2: MRHNA and SNTAGT. V was pared by 4 bases and J by 2 bases, with 9 bases of the junction left unmatched. This CDR3 has 16 residues. The CDR3 DNA reads as TGTGCCAGCAGTGCAATACCGGGACAGCCCACAGATACGCAGTATTTT. Residues: CASSAIPGQPTDTQYF.

The CDR3 nucleotides are TGCGCCAGCAGCTTGACTAGCAAAATCTACAATGAGCAGTTCTTC. Encoded protein: CASSLTSKIYNEQFF. The chain employs TRBV5-1 and TRBJ2-1; weak D call: TRBD2 (6 bases). The germline CDR1 and CDR2 sequences are SGHRS and YFSETQ. The CDR3 contains 15 residues. V shed 1 base and J shed 3 bases, with 11 bases lying between them.

CDR3 region: CASSLSLAGVSEQYF. For the CDR3, the DNA is TGTGCCAGCAGCTTAAGTCTAGCGGGAGTTAGCGAGCAGTACTTC. The rearrangement joins TRBV7-9 to TRBJ2-7; 10 bases match TRBD2. This CDR3 region has 15 residues. Germline CDR1 SEHNR, CDR2 FQNEAQ (reference sequence). J was trimmed by 6 bases and V by 2 bases; bases with no gene match: 7.

The chain couples TRBV9 to TRBJ1-3, with D unresolved. Trimming removed 3 bases at V and 0 bases at J, with 4 bases between. In germline, CDR1 is SGDLS, CDR2 YYNGEE. The CDR3 sequence is 13 residues long. The CDR3 nucleotides read TGTGCCAGCAGCGGGAACTCTGGAAACACCATATATTTT. This translates into CASSGNSGNTIYF.

The gene calls are TRBV2 and TRBJ1-5, with D hard to call. CDR1 is SNHLY, CDR2 FYNNEI, per germline. Deletions cut 5 bases from V and 0 bases from J, with 11 bases between. The CDR3 is 15 residues long. The CDR3 is CASSLSRASNQPQHF. The CDR3 DNA reads as TGTGCCAGCAGTCTGTCGCGGGCTAGCAATCAGCCCCAGCATTTT.

CDR3 nucleotides: TGTGCCAGTAGTATAGGCCGGTCGGGGGAAGCTTTCTTT. Its translation: CASSIGRSGEAFF. V is TRBV19 and J is TRBJ1-1; D is ambiguous. CDR1 and CDR2 (germline): LNHDA, SQIVND (reference sequence). V was trimmed by 1 base and J by 8 bases, leaving 11 bases between them. The CDR3 length is 13 residues.

V is TRBV19 and J is TRBJ2-5, with TRBD2 identical over 15 bases. Germline V gene sequence: CDR1 LNHDA, CDR2 SQIVND (reference sequence). V was pared by 4 bases and J by 5 bases, with 2 bases of the junction left unmatched. This CDR3 has 15 amino acids. The DNA for the CDR3 is TGTGCCAGTAGTACCGGACTAGCGGGAGGGGAGACCCAGTACTTC. Its translation: CASSTGLAGGETQYF.

CDR3 amino acids: CASSLASNQPQHF. CDR3 nucleotides: TGTGCCAGCAGCTTAGCGAGCAATCAGCCCCAGCATTTT. J is TRBJ1-5 and V is TRBV7-2; D is ambiguous. CDR3 length: 13 amino acids. Germline V gene data show CDR1 as SGHTA and CDR2 as FQGNSA. Trimming stripped 0 bases from V and 1 base from J, with 1 base between.

The chain carries TRBV6-6 and TRBJ2-4; possible D gene TRBD1, 5 bases. CDR3 length: 15 residues. Germline CDR1 reads MNHNY; CDR2 reads SVGAGI (reference sequence). V dropped 0 bases and J dropped 9 bases, with 15 bases sitting between them. The CDR3 region is CASSYSGQEETIQYF. The CDR3 bases are TGTGCCAGCAGTTACTCTGGACAAGAGGAAACCATTCAGTACTTC.

J is TRBJ2-1 and V is TRBV9; TRBD2 might be the D (6 bases). The germline CDR1 and CDR2 sequences are SGDLS and YYNGEE. Deletions cut 1 base from V and 4 bases from J, with 12 bases between. The CDR3 is made up of 15 amino acids. The CDR3 bases are TGTGCCAGCAGCGTATATCCTAGCGTTTACAATGAGCAGTTCTTC. Translating it yields CASSVYPSVYNEQFF.

V is TRBV6-5 and J is TRBJ1-2, with 10 bases identical to TRBD1. Germline V gene lookup returns CDR1 MNHEY and CDR2 SVGAGI. CDR3 length: 13 amino acids. V was pared by 3 bases and J by 7 bases, with 2 bases of the junction left unmatched. The CDR3 sequence: CASSYGTGVGYTF. CDR3 sequence (DNA): TGTGCCAGCAGTTATGGGACAGGGGTTGGCTACACCTTC.

The chain has TRBV6-5 and TRBJ1-2, with TRBD1 matching 8 bases. Trimming at V came to 4 bases and at J to 7 bases, leaving 2 bases not matched to a gene. CDR1 and CDR2 from the germline V gene are MNHEY and SVGAGI. CDR3 length: 12 amino acids. CDR3 loop: CASSSRGLGYTF. CDR3 DNA: TGTGCCAGCAGTTCCAGGGGGCTTGGCTACACCTTC.

This chain uses TRBV29-1 with TRBJ2-7; TRBD1 agrees at 8 bases. The CDR3 runs 12 residues. Unmatched junction bases numbered 3, after V lost 3 bases and J lost 5 bases. The germline gives CDR1 SQVTM, CDR2 ANQGSEA. DNA of the CDR3: TGCAGCGTTGATGACAGGGGAGACGAGCAGTACTTC. Translated, it gives CSVDDRGDEQYF.

The chain joins TRBV18 to TRBJ1-5; 7 bases align to TRBD1. Germline V gives CDR1 KGHSH, CDR2 LQKENI. The CDR3 sequence is 14 residues long. The ends lost 3 bases at V and 2 bases at J; junction bases unmatched: 1. CDR3 amino acids: CASSPGQGNQPQHF. DNA for the CDR3: TGTGCCAGCTCACCTGGACAGGGCAATCAGCCCCAGCATTTT.

The V gene is TRBV6-1, the J gene TRBJ1-1, with D uncertain. With 3 bases removed from V and 1 base from J, the gap between germline ends came to 12 bases. The CDR3 extends over 15 amino acids. Germline V gene data show CDR1 as MNHNS and CDR2 as SASEGT. In DNA, the CDR3 is TGTGCCAGCAGTGACCCCCCGAAGGGGAACACTGAAGCTTTCTTT. The encoded protein is CASSDPPKGNTEAFF.

The CDR3 is CATSLDRGPDGYTF. The CDR3 DNA follows: TGTGCCACCAGCCTGGACAGGGGGCCTGATGGCTACACCTTC. The chain has TRBV15 and TRBJ1-2; TRBD1 matches at 11 bases. The CDR3 runs to 14 residues. After removal of 5 bases from V and 6 bases from J, the junction contained 5 bases not matched to a gene. In germline, CDR1 is LNHNV, CDR2 YYDKDF (reference sequence).

Only one count was recorded for this clone. The chain couples TRBV27 to TRBJ1-1; D call uncertain. Germline V gene sequence: CDR1 MNHEY, CDR2 SMNVEV (reference sequence). The CDR3 has 15 residues. Trimming stripped 2 bases from V and 0 bases from J, with 10 bases between. The CDR3 DNA follows: TGTGCCAGCAGTTTAACCCCAGCCATGAACACTGAAGCTTTCTTT. Translating it yields CASSLTPAMNTEAFF.

The CDR3: CASSQGYTDTQYF. The CDR3, as DNA: TGTGCCAGCAGCCAGGGGTACACAGATACGCAGTATTTT. The rearrangement uses TRBV3-1 (or the pseudogene TRBV3-2) and TRBJ2-3; D call uncertain. There are 13 residues in the CDR3. From germline, CDR1 is LGHDT and CDR2 YNNKEL (reference sequence). V was clipped by 3 bases and J by 2 bases, with 6 bases between them.

The chain has TRBV7-9 and TRBJ1-5, with D unresolved. Trimming cost V 1 base and J 6 bases, with 4 bases left between them. From germline, CDR1 is SEHNR and CDR2 FQNEAQ (reference sequence). This CDR3 is 12 amino acids long. The CDR3 loop reads CASSLGFQPQHF. The CDR3, as DNA: TGTGCCAGCAGCTTAGGTTTTCAGCCCCAGCATTTT.

The rearrangement uses TRBV7-2 and TRBJ2-7; perhaps TRBD1 as D (5 bases). The CDR3 runs to 12 residues. Germline V lookup: CDR1 SGHTA, CDR2 FQGNSA. The V and J ends lost 3 bases and 6 bases respectively, with 9 bases between them. CDR3 loop: CASSFPGFEQYF. DNA for the CDR3: TGTGCCAGCAGCTTCCCAGGGTTCGAGCAGTACTTC.

The chain employs TRBV27 and TRBJ2-1; TRBD2 agrees at 8 bases. CDR3 length equals 17 residues. The germline CDR1 and CDR2 sequences are MNHEY and SMNVEV (reference sequence). V shed 3 bases, J shed 0 bases, and the junction held 7 bases outside the gene matches. The CDR3 region is CASSFGLAGFSYNEQFF. For the CDR3, the DNA is TGTGCCAGCAGTTTCGGGCTAGCGGGCTTCTCCTACAATGAGCAGTTCTTC.

V usage is TRBV12-5 and J usage is TRBJ2-3; TRBD2 matches 9 bases. Germline CDR1 is LGHNT and CDR2 is FRNRAP. The CDR3 loop spans 18 amino acids. The J segment lost 4 bases and the V segment lost 6 bases, leaving 17 bases of the junction unmatched. The CDR3 sequence is CASGPAPRGRAFADTQYF. CDR3 in DNA: TGTGCTAGTGGCCCGGCACCCCGCGGGAGGGCCTTTGCAGATACGCAGTATTTT.

J is TRBJ1-5 and V is TRBV27; tentatively, D is TRBD1 (5 bases). The ends were cut back, 2 bases at V and 6 bases at J, with 11 bases in the middle. CDR1 is MNHEY, CDR2 SMNVEV, per germline (reference sequence). The length of the CDR3 is 14 residues. CDR3 DNA: TGTGCCAGCAGTTTAGAAGCGGGGCGTCAGCCCCAGCATTTT. As protein: CASSLEAGRQPQHF.

This sequence joins TRBV11-3 and TRBJ2-1, with D perhaps matching TRBD2 (5 bases). V was clipped by 2 bases and J by 7 bases, with 21 bases between them. The CDR3 has 17 amino acids. Per germline, CDR1 SGHNT and CDR2 YENEEA. The CDR3 sequence is CASSLRAWRLADNEQFF. The CDR3 DNA follows: TGTGCCAGCAGCTTAAGGGCGTGGAGGTTAGCTGATAATGAGCAGTTCTTC.

This chain connects TRBV11-2 to TRBJ1-4, with D possibly TRBD1 on 5 matching bases. This CDR3 comprises 15 residues. The V and J ends lost 0 bases and 11 bases respectively, with 16 bases between them. Germline loops: CDR1 SGHAT, CDR2 FQNNGV. Here the CDR3 DNA reads TGTGCCAGCAGCTTAGATAGCTTTGTCAGGGAGAAACTGTTTTTT. As protein: CASSLDSFVREKLFF.

The V call is TRBV18, the J call TRBJ2-3; D may be TRBD1 or TRBD2 (6 bases each). V lost 3 bases to trimming and J lost 1 base, with 11 bases between them. This CDR3 is 15 amino acids long. Germline assignment: CDR1 KGHSH and CDR2 LQKENI. CDR3 coding DNA: TGTGCCAGCTCACCCCCCCGGGGGCGCACAGATACGCAGTATTTT. It translates to CASSPPRGRTDTQYF.

The chain is built from TRBV14 and TRBJ1-4; maybe TRBD1 (5 bases). The CDR3 sequence is 15 residues long. Germline CDR1 and CDR2: SGHDN and FVKESK. Trimming left V 4 bases short and J 0 bases short, with 9 bases between. The DNA of the CDR3 is TGTGCCAGCAGCCGAGGGGCGGCAACTAATGAAAAACTGTTTTTT. It encodes CASSRGAATNEKLFF. The full variable domain, in which reference TRBV14 and TRBJ1-4 provide the parts outside the CDR3, is EAGVTQFPSHSVIEKGQTVTLRCDPISGHDNLYWYRRVMGKEIKFLLHFVKESKQDESGMPNNRFLAERTGGTYSTLKVQPAELEDSGVYFCASSRGAATNEKLFFGSGTQLSVL.

The chain carries TRBV28 and TRBJ2-2, with 9 bases lining up with TRBD2. V trimming: 3 bases; J trimming: 3 bases; junction bases outside the gene matches: 14. The CDR3 is made up of 19 amino acids. Per germline, CDR1 MDHEN and CDR2 SYDVKM. Written as DNA, the CDR3 is TGTGCCAGCAGTTTTTTAAAGCGCCGATTAGCGGGAGACACCGGGGAGCTGTTTTTT. Encoded protein: CASSFLKRRLAGDTGELFF.

The chain combines TRBV2 with TRBJ1-6; 7 bases align to TRBD1. The CDR3 is 16 amino acids. The germline CDR1 and CDR2 sequences are SNHLY and FYNNEI. J lost 9 bases, V lost 1 base, and 9 bases had no gene match. The CDR3 DNA is TGTGCCAGCAGTGAAGAAGTGAACAGGGGTGGTTCACCCCTCCACTTT. Its translation: CASSEEVNRGGSPLHF.

V usage is TRBV3-1 (or the pseudogene TRBV3-2) and J usage is TRBJ1-2, with 10 positions matching TRBD1. CDR1 is LGHDT, CDR2 YNNKEL, per germline (reference sequence). J was trimmed by 8 bases and V by 5 bases; bases with no gene match: 8. The CDR3 consists of 14 residues. The chain's CDR3 is CASSGIGTGDGYTF. The DNA of the CDR3 is TGTGCCAGCAGCGGCATAGGGACAGGGGACGGCTACACCTTC.